The 23 T cell receptor beta chains listed next were all sequenced from one sample in a study of shared clonotypes between healthy human individuals. TCRdb's table, derived via immunoSEQ multiplex PCR, lists solely in-frame clones and lacks some. The repertoire consists of 550,000 to 600,000 clones, with 95% to 98% occurring once and the leading ten covering more than 0.3%. Positive CCR7 selection of CD45RO-negative cells yielded the naive CD8 cells, and terminally differentiated effector memory CD45RA+ cells were excluded. The sample was naive CD8+ T cells sorted from blood. The source of these receptors is a man aged 25-45 years in good health.

As concerns this clone: Other nucleotide sequences from this sample produce the same CDR3. The chain combines TRBV5-1 with TRBJ2-7, with a weak D call TRBD1 (6 bases). V lost 1 base and J 1 base, leaving 9 bases between the germline ends. The CDR3 totals 14 residues. Germline V CDR1 and CDR2: SGHRS, YFSETQ. In DNA, the CDR3 is TGCGCCAGCAGCTTGTTACAGGGATCCTACGAGCAGTACTTC. Amino acids: CASSLLQGSYEQYF. Together with reference TRBV5-1 and TRBJ2-7, the CDR3 gives the full variable domain: KAGVTQTPRYLIKTRGQQVTLSCSPISGHRSVSWYQQTPGQGLQFLFEYFSETQRNKGNFPGRFSGRQFSNSRSEMNVSTLELGDSALYLCASSLLQGSYEQYFGPGTRLTVT.

The chain carries TRBV9 and TRBJ2-7; TRBD2 matches 14 bases. Losses at the gene ends were 4 bases for V and 2 bases for J; bases not matched to a gene: 5. The length of the CDR3 is 16 residues. Germline V lookup: CDR1 SGDLS, CDR2 YYNGEE. The CDR3 nucleotides read TGTGCCAGCAGCAAAGGGACTAGCGGGAGCCCCTACGAGCAGTACTTC. It encodes CASSKGTSGSPYEQYF.

This clone has only one observation. The J gene is TRBJ2-4, the V gene TRBV7-6; TRBD1 or TRBD2 may be the D gene (5 bases each). The CDR3 has 15 amino acids. Trimming took 5 bases from V and 7 from J, leaving 18 bases between them. Germline V CDR1 and CDR2: SGHVS, FNYEAQ. CDR3 sequence reads: CASSHDPGPPNIQYF. The CDR3 nucleotides read TGTGCCAGCAGCCATGATCCGGGACCCCCCAACATTCAGTACTTC.

The chain recombines TRBV6-5 with TRBJ2-1; D might be TRBD1 (6 bases). CDR1 is MNHEY, CDR2 SVGAGI, per germline. Trimming took 2 bases from V and 7 from J, leaving 12 bases between them. CDR3 length: 14 amino acids. Here the CDR3 reads CASSYQGFRNEQFF. CDR3 in DNA: TGTGCCAGCAGTTACCAGGGGTTTAGGAATGAGCAGTTCTTC.

Worth noting for this clone: Within the sample, other DNA sequences also encode this same CDR3. This chain uses TRBV4-3 with TRBJ2-6; D not resolved. Germline lookup yields CDR1 LGHNA and CDR2 YSLEER. The V end lost 1 base, the J end lost 0 bases, and 4 bases lay between the germline ends. The CDR3 consists of 15 residues. CDR3 nucleotide sequence: TGCGCCAGCAGCCAAGGAAGCTCTGGGGCCAACGTCCTGACTTTC. Its translation is CASSQGSSGANVLTF.

Concerning this clone: This sample also contains other DNA sequences that code for the same CDR3. The gene calls are TRBV27 and TRBJ2-7; D remains unclear. The germline V and J ends were trimmed by 4 bases and 0 bases, with 10 bases remaining between them. Germline CDR1 and CDR2: MNHEY and SMNVEV (reference sequence). This CDR3 is 14 amino acids long. CDR3 protein: CASSSYSSSYEQYF. The CDR3 nucleotides read TGTGCCAGCAGTTCCTATTCAAGCTCCTACGAGCAGTACTTC.

Only one count was recorded for this clone. V usage is TRBV27 and J usage is TRBJ2-1; the match to TRBD2 covers 7 bases. Germline V gene lookup returns CDR1 MNHEY and CDR2 SMNVEV (reference sequence). This CDR3 region has 16 residues. V was clipped by 3 bases and J by 6 bases; unmatched bases: 11. CDR3 sequence (DNA): TGTGCCAGCAGTTTCTCCAGCGGGACGATTGTCAATGAGCAGTTCTTC. This sequence encodes CASSFSSGTIVNEQFF.

This chain joins TRBV29-1 and TRBJ1-1; TRBD1 agrees at 11 bases. Germline-derived CDR1 and CDR2 are SQVTM and ANQGSEA. V shed 6 bases and J 0 bases; nucleotides not matched to a gene: 15. The CDR3 is 18 residues long. The CDR3 sequence is CSVVGGQGAWGMNTEAFF. CDR3 coding DNA: TGCAGCGTGGTTGGTGGACAGGGGGCCTGGGGGATGAACACTGAAGCTTTCTTT.

V gene TRBV7-9 combines with J gene TRBJ2-7; TRBD1 is a possible D gene (6 bases). The germline V gene has CDR1 SEHNR and CDR2 FQNEAQ (reference sequence). This CDR3 has 14 amino acids. Trimming took 5 bases from V and 3 from J, leaving 14 bases between them. In DNA, the CDR3 is TGTGCCAGCAGCGTCGGGACATCGTTCTACGAGCAGTACTTC. Translating gives CASSVGTSFYEQYF.

This rearrangement joins TRBV10-1 to TRBJ2-1, with 7 bases lining up with TRBD2. Trimming cost V 3 bases and J 4 bases; bases outside gene matches: 3. The germline gives CDR1 WNHNN, CDR2 SYGVQD (reference sequence). This CDR3 spans 14 amino acids. CDR3 protein: CASSEEGLYNEQFF. In nucleotides, the CDR3 is TGCGCCAGCAGTGAAGAGGGACTATACAATGAGCAGTTCTTC.

The chain is built from TRBV5-1 and TRBJ2-7; D is unresolved. The CDR3 runs to 15 residues. V was pared by 0 bases and J by 0 bases, with 10 bases between. Germline assignment: CDR1 SGHRS and CDR2 YFSETQ. CDR3 amino acids: CASSLAEDTSYEQYF. CDR3 in DNA: TGCGCCAGCAGCTTGGCCGAAGACACCTCCTACGAGCAGTACTTC.

The V gene is TRBV7-9, the J gene TRBJ2-3; D uncertain. Germline lookup yields CDR1 SEHNR and CDR2 FQNEAQ (reference sequence). Deletions cut 2 bases from V and 1 base from J, with 10 bases between. CDR3 size: 15 residues. The CDR3, as DNA: TGTGCCAGCAGCTTAATGGGCGGAGGCACAGATACGCAGTATTTT. Protein: CASSLMGGGTDTQYF. Combining the CDR3 with reference TRBV7-9 and TRBJ2-3 gives the whole variable domain DTGVSQNPRHKITKRGQNVTFRCDPISEHNRLYWYRQTLGQGPEFLTYFQNEAQLEKSRLLSDRFSAERPKGSFSTLEIQRTEQGDSAMYLCASSLMGGGTDTQYFGPGTRLTVL.

This sequence joins TRBV4-1 and TRBJ2-7, with unresolved D. Germline V gene data show CDR1 as MGHRA and CDR2 as YSYEKL. V lost 2 bases and J lost 5, with 7 bases in between. The CDR3 has 12 residues. CDR3 region: CASSQQDDEQYF. CDR3 sequence (DNA): TGCGCCAGCAGCCAACAGGATGACGAGCAGTACTTC.

The chain carries TRBV5-6 and TRBJ2-3, with a tentative D call TRBD2 (6 bases). Per the germline V gene, CDR1 is SGHDT and CDR2 is YYEEEE. The CDR3 runs to 15 residues. Trimming cost V 4 bases and J 4 bases, with 16 bases left between them. CDR3 coding DNA: TGTGCCAGCAGCGGGGACGGGAGCGGCGCAGATACGCAGTATTTT. Translation: CASSGDGSGADTQYF.

The chain links TRBV12-5 to TRBJ2-5; D unresolved. The CDR3 has 12 amino acids. Per germline, CDR1 LGHNT and CDR2 FRNRAP. V lost 2 bases and J 8 bases, leaving 9 bases between the germline ends. CDR3 in amino acids: CASGLPLGTQYF. The CDR3 DNA reads TGTGCTAGTGGTTTGCCCTTAGGAACCCAGTACTTC.

The count of this clone is one. The chain combines TRBV4-3 with TRBJ2-1; 8 bases align to TRBD2. Trimming cost V 0 bases and J 6 bases; bases outside gene matches: 7. The germline gives CDR1 LGHNA, CDR2 YSLEER. This CDR3 has 16 amino acids. The CDR3 protein is CASSQDPSGSGNEQFF. The CDR3 region has the DNA TGCGCCAGCAGCCAAGATCCCAGCGGGAGCGGCAATGAGCAGTTCTTC.

A remark on this clone: At the DNA level, this CDR3 is encoded by other sequences in the same sample as well. The rearrangement uses TRBV20-1 and TRBJ2-7, with no clear D. The length of the CDR3 is 10 residues. The ends were cut back, 3 bases at V and 5 bases at J, with 5 bases in the middle. Germline V gene data show CDR1 as DFQATT and CDR2 as SNEGSKA (reference sequence). The CDR3 bases are TGCAGTGCTAGCGACCACGAGCAGTACTTC. Protein product: CSASDHEQYF.

The chain uses TRBV28 and TRBJ2-7; 11 bases match TRBD2. The CDR3 totals 16 residues. Germline lookup yields CDR1 MDHEN and CDR2 SYDVKM. V was pared by 4 bases and J by 2 bases, with 7 bases of the junction left unmatched. The CDR3 DNA follows: TGTGCCAGCAGTTCAGTTCTAGCGGGAGGACCCTACGAGCAGTACTTC. Amino acid sequence: CASSSVLAGGPYEQYF. The variable domain in full, with the rest retrieved from reference TRBV28 and TRBJ2-7, is DVKVTQSSRYLVKRTGEKVFLECVQDMDHENMFWYRQDPGLGLRLIYFSYDVKMKEKGDIPEGYSVSREKKERFSLILESASTNQTSMYLCASSSVLAGGPYEQYFGPGTRLTVT.

This sequence joins TRBV29-1 and TRBJ2-1; D might be TRBD1 (6 bases). V lost 1 base, J lost 10 bases, and 11 bases lay in between. The CDR3 spans 12 residues. CDR1 SQVTM and CDR2 ANQGSEA come from the germline V gene. The chain's CDR3 is CSVEVGAGEQFF. Here the CDR3 DNA reads TGCAGCGTTGAAGTGGGGGCAGGGGAGCAGTTCTTC.

This chain uses TRBV7-9 with TRBJ2-4; TRBD1 might be the D (6 bases). Germline V lookup: CDR1 SEHNR, CDR2 FQNEAQ (reference sequence). V gave up 4 bases and J gave up 0 bases, with 19 bases separating them. CDR3 length: 18 amino acids. This CDR3 is CASSSPARDTLAKNIQYF. The CDR3 bases are TGTGCCAGCAGCTCACCCGCCCGGGACACCCTAGCCAAAAACATTCAGTACTTC.

The V call is TRBV7-6, the J call TRBJ2-3; 15 nucleotides line up with TRBD2. Germline V CDR1 and CDR2: SGHVS, FNYEAQ. The CDR3 runs 22 residues. V lost 3 bases, J lost 0 bases, and 16 bases stayed unmatched. The DNA for the CDR3 is TGTGCCAGCAGCTTCTCCCCCTCCGGGACTAGCGGGAGGCCGACTAGCACAGATACGCAGTATTTT. Translated: CASSFSPSGTSGRPTSTDTQYF.

The CDR3 is CASSSLPGELFF. The CDR3 DNA reads as TGTGCCAGCAGCTCCTTACCCGGGGAGCTGTTTTTT. The chain is built from TRBV7-3 and TRBJ2-2; no reliable D call. The CDR3 consists of 12 residues. V dropped 4 bases and J dropped 6 bases, with 6 bases sitting between them. From germline, CDR1 is SGHTA and CDR2 FQGTGA.

This rearrangement joins TRBV15 to TRBJ2-1; no reliable D call. The germline V gene has CDR1 LNHNV and CDR2 YYDKDF (reference sequence). V dropped 5 bases and J dropped 2 bases, with 13 bases sitting between them. The CDR3 runs to 15 residues. The CDR3 reads CATSRESAAYNEQFF. CDR3 DNA: TGTGCCACCAGCCGCGAAAGCGCGGCCTACAATGAGCAGTTCTTC.